This TCR beta chain was retrieved from a study of CD8 T cells in Susac syndrome. About the research overall: Treatment status at blood draw for the Susac syndrome patients was therapy-naive, corticosteroids, or intravenous immunoglobulin alone. The study's findings and limits: The number of individuals included in the study's TCR sequencing and HLA analysis was acknowledged as relatively small.

The length of the CDR3 is 12 residues. V was clipped by 6 bases and J by 0 bases, with 9 bases between them. Per the germline V gene, CDR1 is SQVTM and CDR2 is ANQGSEA. The CD8+ and CD4+ T cells were negatively isolated, with the TEMRA cells enriched by FACS. A word on this clonotype: Its specificity is unknown.

The RNA input was 0.5 to 1 ug, and it was reverse transcribed with random hexamers. MiXCR, applied by TCRdb to the immunoSEQ multiplex PCR reads, yields one record per CDR3 protein. The sample comprises about 190,000 distinct CDR3 sequences, approximately 95% of which are singletons, and approximately 0.16% rests with the top ten. This receptor was identified in a human donor with Susac syndrome. V and J are TRBV29-1 and TRBJ2-7, with D unresolved. Sequenced input: CD8+ T cells from PBMCs. The CDR3 region has the DNA TGCAGCGTCCGCGTAAGCTCCTACGAGCAGTACTTC. It yields the protein CSVRVSSYEQYF.